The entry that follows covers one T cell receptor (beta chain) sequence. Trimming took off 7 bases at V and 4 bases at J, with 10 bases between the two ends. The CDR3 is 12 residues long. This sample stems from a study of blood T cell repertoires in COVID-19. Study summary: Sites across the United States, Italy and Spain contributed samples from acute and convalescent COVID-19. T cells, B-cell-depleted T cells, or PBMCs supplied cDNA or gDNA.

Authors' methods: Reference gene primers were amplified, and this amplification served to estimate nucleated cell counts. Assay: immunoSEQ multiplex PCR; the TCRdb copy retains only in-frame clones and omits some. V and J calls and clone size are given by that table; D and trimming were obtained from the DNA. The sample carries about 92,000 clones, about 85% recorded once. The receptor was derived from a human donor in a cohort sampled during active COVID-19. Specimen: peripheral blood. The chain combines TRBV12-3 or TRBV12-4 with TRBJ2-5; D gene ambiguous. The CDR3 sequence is CASTLGRETQYF. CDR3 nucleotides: TGTGCCAGCACCCTAGGCAGAGAGACCCAGTACTTC.